The source of this T cell receptor (beta chain) is a study of early T cells in non-severe SARS-CoV-2 infection. The wider study: Sequencing was performed on bulk RNA from unsorted whole blood, leaving chains unpaired. Overall study results and limits: Anti-spike CD8 specificities were favored by VDJdb matching, whose results missed private and CD4 specificities.

This clonotype was picked up many times. Antigen: not known. Attached unique molecular identifiers marked individual cDNA molecules. TCRdb analysed the 5' RACE reads with MiXCR anew, one entry per CDR3 protein. The data show tens of thousands of distinct CDR3 sequences, 12% seen once. The germline CDR1 and CDR2 sequences are DFQATT and SNEGSKA (reference sequence). The V gene end was trimmed by 5 bases and the J gene end by 7 bases; junction bases not matched to a gene: 11. The CDR3 contains 15 residues. Input material: whole blood. The chain uses TRBV20-1 and TRBJ1-2, with 12 positions matching TRBD1. The receptor was isolated from an adult who was a healthcare worker with PCR-confirmed SARS-CoV-2 infection or an uninfected control (not recorded which). The CDR3 here is CSAPSWGQGALGYTF. The CDR3 nucleotides are TGCAGTGCTCCTAGTTGGGGACAGGGGGCGCTTGGCTACACCTTC.